What follows describes a single T cell receptor (beta chain). The target antigen is unknown. The data stem from a study of long-term antiretroviral therapy in people with HIV. Overall study results and limits: Specimens of blood were obtained during about 2004 to 2018, possibly under older ART regimens.

Assay version v3.0 of immunoSEQ was used, and it was run at survey level. The data were produced by immunoSEQ multiplex PCR, yet TCRdb's version contains in-frame clones alone and is incomplete. The sample shows 20,000 to 25,000 clones, around 85% of them seen only once. V gave up 5 bases and J gave up 0 bases, with 13 bases separating them. Per germline, CDR1 SGHTA and CDR2 FQGNSA. The CDR3 spans 15 residues. The sequence was collected from a man aged 25 to 40 with HIV. The chain carries TRBV7-2 and TRBJ1-1, with D perhaps matching TRBD1 (6 bases). The specimen was unsorted PBMCs, collected 0.7 years before starting antiretroviral therapy. For the CDR3, the DNA is TGTGCCAGCAGCCCCGGGGCAGGGGTGAACACTGAAGCTTTCTTT. Protein product: CASSPGAGVNTEAFF.